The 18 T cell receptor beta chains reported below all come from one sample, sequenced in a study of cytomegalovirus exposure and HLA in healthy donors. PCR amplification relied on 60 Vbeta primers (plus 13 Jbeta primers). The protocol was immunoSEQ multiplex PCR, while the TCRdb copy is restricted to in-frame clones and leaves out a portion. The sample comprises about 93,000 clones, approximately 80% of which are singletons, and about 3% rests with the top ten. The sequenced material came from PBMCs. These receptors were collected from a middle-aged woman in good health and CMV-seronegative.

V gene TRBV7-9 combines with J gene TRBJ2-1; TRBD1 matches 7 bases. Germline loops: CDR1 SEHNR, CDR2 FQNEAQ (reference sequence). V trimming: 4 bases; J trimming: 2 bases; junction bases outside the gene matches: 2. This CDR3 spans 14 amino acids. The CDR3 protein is CASSSQGAYNEQFF. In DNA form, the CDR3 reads TGTGCCAGCAGCTCCCAGGGGGCCTACAATGAGCAGTTCTTC.

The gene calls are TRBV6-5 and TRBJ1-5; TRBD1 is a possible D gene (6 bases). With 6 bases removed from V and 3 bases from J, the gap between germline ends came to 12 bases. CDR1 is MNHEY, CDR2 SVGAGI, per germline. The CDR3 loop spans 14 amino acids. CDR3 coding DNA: TGTGCCAGCAGGGGCCCAGGGGCCAATCAGCCCCAGCATTTT. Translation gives CASRGPGANQPQHF.

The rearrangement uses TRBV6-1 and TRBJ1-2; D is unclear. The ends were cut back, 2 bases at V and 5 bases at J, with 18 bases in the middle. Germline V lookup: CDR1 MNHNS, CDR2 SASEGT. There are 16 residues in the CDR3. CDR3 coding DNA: TGTGCCAGCAGTGAATTCGAGAGGGTGGACCTTTATGGCTACACCTTC. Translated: CASSEFERVDLYGYTF.

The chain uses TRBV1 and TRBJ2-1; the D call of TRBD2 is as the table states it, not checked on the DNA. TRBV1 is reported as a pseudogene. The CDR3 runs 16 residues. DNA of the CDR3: TGCACCAGCAGCCAAGTACAGCGGGAGACTTACAATGAGCAGTTCTTC. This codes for CTSSQVQRETYNEQFF.

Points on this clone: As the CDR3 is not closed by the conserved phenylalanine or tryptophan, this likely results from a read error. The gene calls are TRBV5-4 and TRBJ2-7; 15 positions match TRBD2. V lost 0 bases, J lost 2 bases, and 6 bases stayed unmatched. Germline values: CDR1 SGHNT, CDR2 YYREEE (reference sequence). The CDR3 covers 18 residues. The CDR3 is CASSLEGLAGGLAYEQYL. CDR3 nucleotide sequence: TGTGCCAGCAGCTTGGAGGGACTAGCGGGAGGTCTGGCCTACGAGCAGTACCTC.

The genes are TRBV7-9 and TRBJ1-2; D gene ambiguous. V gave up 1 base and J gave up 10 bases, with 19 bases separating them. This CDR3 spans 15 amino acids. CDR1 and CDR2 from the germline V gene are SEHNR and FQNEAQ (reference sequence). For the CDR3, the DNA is TGTGCCAGCAGCTTAGGCTGGACCGGGAAGGGAGACTACACCTTC. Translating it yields CASSLGWTGKGDYTF.

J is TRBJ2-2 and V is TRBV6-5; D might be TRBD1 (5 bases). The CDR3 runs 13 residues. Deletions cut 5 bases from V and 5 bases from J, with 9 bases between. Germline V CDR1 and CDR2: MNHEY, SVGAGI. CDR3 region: CASSPPGTGELFF. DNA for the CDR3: TGTGCCAGCAGTCCGCCAGGGACCGGGGAGCTGTTTTTT.

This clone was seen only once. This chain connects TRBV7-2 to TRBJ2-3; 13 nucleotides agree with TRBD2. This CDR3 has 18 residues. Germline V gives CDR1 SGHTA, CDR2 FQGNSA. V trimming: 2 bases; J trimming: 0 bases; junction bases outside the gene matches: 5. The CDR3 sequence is CASSLRTSGSGSTDTQYF. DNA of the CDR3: TGTGCCAGCAGCTTAAGGACTAGCGGGAGCGGGAGCACAGATACGCAGTATTTT. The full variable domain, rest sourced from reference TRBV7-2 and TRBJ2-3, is GAGVSQSPSNKVTEKGKDVELRCDPISGHTALYWYRQSLGQGLEFLIYFQGNSAPDKSGLPSDRFSAERTGGSVSTLTIQRTQQEDSAVYLCASSLRTSGSGSTDTQYFGPGTRLTVL.

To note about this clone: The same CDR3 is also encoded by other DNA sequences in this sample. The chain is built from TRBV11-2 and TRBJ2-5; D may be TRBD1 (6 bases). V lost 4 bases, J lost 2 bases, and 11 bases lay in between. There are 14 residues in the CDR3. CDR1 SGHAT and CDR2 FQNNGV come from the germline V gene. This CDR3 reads CASSSQGKQETQYF. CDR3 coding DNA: TGTGCCAGCAGCTCACAGGGTAAACAAGAGACCCAGTACTTC.

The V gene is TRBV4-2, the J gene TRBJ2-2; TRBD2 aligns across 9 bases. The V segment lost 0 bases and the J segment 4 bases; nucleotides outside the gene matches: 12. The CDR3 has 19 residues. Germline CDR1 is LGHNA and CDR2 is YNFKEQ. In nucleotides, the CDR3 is TGTGCCAGCAGCCAAGAAGGTTTCCGGACTAGCGTAACCACCGGGGAGCTGTTTTTT. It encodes CASSQEGFRTSVTTGELFF.

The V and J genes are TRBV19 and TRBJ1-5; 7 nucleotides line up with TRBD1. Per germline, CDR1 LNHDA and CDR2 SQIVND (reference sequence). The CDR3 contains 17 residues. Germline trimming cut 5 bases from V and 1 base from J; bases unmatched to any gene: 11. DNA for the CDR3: TGTGCCAGTAGTTCGTCACAGGGGTCGGTAAGCAATCAGCCCCAGCATTTT. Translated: CASSSSQGSVSNQPQHF. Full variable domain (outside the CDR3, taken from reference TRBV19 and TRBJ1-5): DGGITQSPKYLFRKEGQNVTLSCEQNLNHDAMYWYRQDPGQGLRLIYYSQIVNDFQKGDIAEGYSVSREKKESFPLTVTSAQKNPTAFYLCASSSSQGSVSNQPQHFGDGTRLSIL.

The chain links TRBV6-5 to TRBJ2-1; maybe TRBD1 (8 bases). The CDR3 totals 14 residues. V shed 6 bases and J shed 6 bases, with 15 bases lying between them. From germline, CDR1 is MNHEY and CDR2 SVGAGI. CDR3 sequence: CASRQTGEGNEQFF. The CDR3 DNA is TGTGCCAGCAGACAGACAGGGGAGGGCAATGAGCAGTTCTTC.

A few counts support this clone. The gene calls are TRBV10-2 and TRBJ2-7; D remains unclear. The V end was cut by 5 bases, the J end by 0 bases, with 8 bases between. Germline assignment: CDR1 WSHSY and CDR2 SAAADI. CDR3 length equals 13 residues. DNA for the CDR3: TGCGCCAGCAGTCCCTTGAGCTCCTACGAGCAGTACTTC. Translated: CASSPLSSYEQYF.

In DNA form, the CDR3 reads TGTGCCAGCAGTGCGTCGAGGGGGTGGGGGAATCAGCCCCAGCATTTT. Translated: CASSASRGWGNQPQHF. The rearrangement links TRBV28 to TRBJ1-5; possibly TRBD1 for D (6 bases). V shed 5 bases and J shed 4 bases, with 18 bases lying between them. The germline CDR1 and CDR2 sequences are MDHEN and SYDVKM. The CDR3 is 16 residues long.

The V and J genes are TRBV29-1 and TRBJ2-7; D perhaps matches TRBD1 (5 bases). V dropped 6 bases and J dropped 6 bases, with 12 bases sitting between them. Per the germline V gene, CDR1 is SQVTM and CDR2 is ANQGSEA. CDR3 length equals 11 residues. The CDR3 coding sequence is TGCAGCGTCCGCAGGGATCCCGAGCAGTACTTC. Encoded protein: CSVRRDPEQYF.

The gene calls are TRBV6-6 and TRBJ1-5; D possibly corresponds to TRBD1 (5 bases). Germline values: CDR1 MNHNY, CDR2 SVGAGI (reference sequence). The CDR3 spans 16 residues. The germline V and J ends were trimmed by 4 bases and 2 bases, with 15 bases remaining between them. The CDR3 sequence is CASSSPGKRGNQPQHF. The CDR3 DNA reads TGTGCCAGCAGTTCTCCAGGGAAAAGAGGCAATCAGCCCCAGCATTTT.

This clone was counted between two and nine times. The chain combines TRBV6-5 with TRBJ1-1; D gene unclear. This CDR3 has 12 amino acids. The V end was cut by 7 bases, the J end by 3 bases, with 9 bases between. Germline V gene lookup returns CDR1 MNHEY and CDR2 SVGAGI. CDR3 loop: CASKTRDTEAFF. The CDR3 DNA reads TGTGCCAGCAAAACTAGGGACACTGAAGCTTTCTTT.

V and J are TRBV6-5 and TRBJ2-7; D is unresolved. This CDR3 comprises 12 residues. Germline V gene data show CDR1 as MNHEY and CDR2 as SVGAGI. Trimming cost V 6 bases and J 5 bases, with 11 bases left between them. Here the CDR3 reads CASRLTHHEQYF. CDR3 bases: TGTGCCAGCAGGCTGACACACCACGAGCAGTACTTC.